This T cell receptor (beta chain) was profiled in a study of blood T cell repertoires in COVID-19 (dated by TCRdb to the early 2020s). Describing the broader study: Samples from collaborators originated in the United States, Italy and Spain and spanned both the acute and convalescent phases of COVID-19. The repertoires were released in a freely available public database meant as a resource for research on the immune response to SARS-CoV-2. Sample metadata almost always included a de-identified subject ID, COVID-19 status, age in years and sex. The prospective study material was composed of cDNA or gDNA derived from T cells, B-cell-depleted T cells, or PBMCs. Samples came from the ongoing ImmuneRACE study (first 160 participants) plus 1,254 subjects from 6 global collaborators. HLA class I and class II types, where available, came from metadata supplied by the sample provider rather than from assay-based typing. Subjects who had been exposed to COVID-19, were actively infected with it, or had recovered from it provided the deeply sampled blood TCRbeta repertoires that made up the dataset.

Looking up the germline V gene yields CDR1 SGHRS and CDR2 YFSETQ. V lost 0 bases and J lost 3 bases; the stretch between them is 9 bases long. The CDR3 goes from the cysteine to the phenylalanine over 14 residues. Only CDR3 DNA remains: 42 bases, in frame from the first base. The full study reports these points: The amount of clinical and demographic metadata varied by source and participant and was provided uncurated.

Enrolling through a virtual design, the prospective study's participants ranged in age from roughly 18 to 90 years and lived across more than 20 United States geographic areas. In the prospective study, cohorts were assigned on the basis of participant-reported clinical history obtained from a screening survey and a study questionnaire. Recovered participants in ImmuneRACE Cohort 3 were defined by two consecutive negative NP/OP PCR tests, clearance by a healthcare professional, or resolution of symptoms. In the prospective study, whole blood, serum and a nasopharyngeal or oropharyngeal swab were collected from each participant by mobile phlebotomists. Additional blood draws and questionnaires over a 2-month period could optionally be provided by prospective study participants. Before DNA extraction, blood samples from the prospective study were shipped at room temperature or frozen. The immunoSEQ Assay, a bias-controlled multiplex PCR, was used to amplify TCRbeta CDR3 regions from genomic DNA. The authors' analysis ran thus. The number of nucleated cells in each sample was estimated by amplification of reference gene primers within the assay. Sequence reads were collapsed and filtered to measure the absolute abundance of every unique TCRbeta CDR3 rearrangement. Productive Simpson clonality was computed per sample as the square root of Simpson's diversity index over productive rearrangements. TCRdb limited this immuneACCESS table to in-frame rearrangements with V and J called. A share of clones is missing; checked studies link under half to unresolved V genes, and the rest is unexplained. Clone size and V and J calls were adopted from that table, with D and trimming inferred from the DNA. The sample has under 450,000 clones on record, over 75% of them singletons. Of the sample, 2.5% to 3% is held by the ten largest clones.

A note on this clone: This clone's antigen is unknown. No quality values exist for individual bases; no much larger clone is one base distant.

Sequencing was carried out using PBMCs or T cells enriched from blood (not recorded which). The V gene is TRBV5-1 and the J gene is TRBJ1-1; a tentative D call is TRBD1 (6 bases match). This TCR was sampled from a woman in her twenties or thirties who had recovered from COVID-19. The CDR3 region: CASSLVAGDTEAFF. Here is the DNA: TGCGCCAGCAGCTTGGTTGCAGGGGACACTGAAGCTTTCTTT.